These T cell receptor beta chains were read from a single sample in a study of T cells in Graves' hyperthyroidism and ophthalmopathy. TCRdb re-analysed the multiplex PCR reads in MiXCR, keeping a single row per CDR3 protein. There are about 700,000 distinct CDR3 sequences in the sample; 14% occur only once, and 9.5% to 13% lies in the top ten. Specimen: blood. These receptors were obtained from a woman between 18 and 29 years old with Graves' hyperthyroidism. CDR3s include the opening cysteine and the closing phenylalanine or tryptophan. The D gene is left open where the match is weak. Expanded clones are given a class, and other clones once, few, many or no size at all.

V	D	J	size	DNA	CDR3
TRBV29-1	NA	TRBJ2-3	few	TGCAGCTCCGTCGAGGGGTTGACAGATACGCAGTATTTT	CSSVEGLTDTQYF
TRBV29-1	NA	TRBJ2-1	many	TGCAGCGTTGAACAGGGTTACAATGAGCAGTTCTTC	CSVEQGYNEQFF
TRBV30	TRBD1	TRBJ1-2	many	TGTGCCTGGAGTGTACCGGTCCTGGTTTACAGGGGAGGATCTGGCTACACCTTC	CAWSVPVLVYRGGSGYTF
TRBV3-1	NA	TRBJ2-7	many	TGTGCCAGCAGCCAAGGGGGGATAGGGTCCTACGAGCAGTACTTC	CASSQGGIGSYEQYF
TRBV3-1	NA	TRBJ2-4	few	TGTGCCAGCAGCCAAGCCGGGGCCAAAAACATTCAGTACTTC	CASSQAGAKNIQYF
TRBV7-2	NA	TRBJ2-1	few	TGTGCCAGCAGCGCAACCGGGACTCCCCCGTCCCATGAGCAGTTCTTC	CASSATGTPPSHEQFF
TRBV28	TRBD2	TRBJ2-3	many	TGTGCCAGCAGCACCGGGACTAGCGGGAGTTCTACAGATACGCAGTATTTT	CASSTGTSGSSTDTQYF
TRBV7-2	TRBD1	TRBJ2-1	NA	TGTGCCAGCAGTGGAGCCGGGACAGGGGTCTCCTACAATGAGCAGTTCTTC	CASSGAGTGVSYNEQFF
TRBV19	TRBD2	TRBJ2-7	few	TGTGCCAGTAGTATTACCCGGGAGGGATCCTACGAGCAGTACTTC	CASSITREGSYEQYF
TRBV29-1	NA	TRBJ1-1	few	TGCAGCGTTGTCCGTCCCGGTCCGAACACTGAAGCTTTCTTT	CSVVRPGPNTEAFF
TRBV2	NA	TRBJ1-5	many	TGTGCCAGCAGTGGGGCAGTTAGCAATCAGCCCCAGCATTTT	CASSGAVSNQPQHF
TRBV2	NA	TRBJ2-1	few	TGTGCCAGCAGTGAATACGGTTGGGGCCGGAACAATGAGCAGTTCTTC	CASSEYGWGRNNEQFF
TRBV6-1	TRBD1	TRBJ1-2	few	TGTGCCAGCACTGAAAACCCGGGACAGGAGTACTATGGCTGCACCTTC	CASTENPGQEYYGCTF
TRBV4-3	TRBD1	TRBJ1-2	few	TGCGCCAGCAGCCAAGACAAGGCCGGGACAGGGAATGGCTACACCTTC	CASSQDKAGTGNGYTF
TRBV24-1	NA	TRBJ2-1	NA	TGTGCCACCAGTGCGCTCAGCTCCTACAATGAGCAGTTCTTC	CATSALSSYNEQFF
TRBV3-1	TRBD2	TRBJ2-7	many	TGTGCCAGCAGCTCCGGACTAGCGGGAGATTACGAGCAGTACTTC	CASSSGLAGDYEQYF
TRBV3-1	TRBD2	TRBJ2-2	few	TGTGCCAGCAGCCAAGCGGGACTAGCGGGAACGAACACCGGGGAGCTGTTTTTT	CASSQAGLAGTNTGELFF
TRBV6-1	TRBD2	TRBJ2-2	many	TGTGCCAGCAGTTTCACGCACCTAGCGGGAGCGAACACCGGGGAGCTGTTTTTT	CASSFTHLAGANTGELFF
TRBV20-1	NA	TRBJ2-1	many	TGCAGTGCTAGAGATAAGGGGAACTACCGCAATGAGCAGTTCTTC	CSARDKGNYRNEQFF
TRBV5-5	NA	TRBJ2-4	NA	TGTGCCAGCAGCCCGACATTAGCCAAAAACATTCAGTACTTC	CASSPTLAKNIQYF
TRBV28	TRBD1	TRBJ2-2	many	TGTGCCAGCAGTGAAATACCCGGGACAGCGAACACCGGGGAGCTGTTTTTT	CASSEIPGTANTGELFF
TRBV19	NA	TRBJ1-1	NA	TGTGCCACCTCCGCAGCCCTAGCAACTGAAGCTTTCTTT	CATSAALATEAFF
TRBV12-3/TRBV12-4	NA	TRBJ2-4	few	TGTGCCAGCAGTTTCCTGGGGACCCTGGGCAAAAACATTCAGTACTTC	CASSFLGTLGKNIQYF
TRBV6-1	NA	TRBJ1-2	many	TGTGCCAGCAGTGGCCTCGGGACTTCGAACTATGGCTACACCTTC	CASSGLGTSNYGYTF
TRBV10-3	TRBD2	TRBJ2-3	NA	TGTGCCATCAGTGGGGGGACTAGCAGTAGCACAGATACGCAGTATTTT	CAISGGTSSSTDTQYF
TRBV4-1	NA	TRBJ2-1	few	TGCGCCAGCAGCCAAGATCTAAGCATTGAGCAGTTCTTC	CASSQDLSIEQFF
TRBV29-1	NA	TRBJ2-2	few	TGCATAGGGGGGAACACCGGGGAGCTGTTTTTT	CIGGNTGELFF
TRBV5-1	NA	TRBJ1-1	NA	TGCGCCAGCAGCTCCTTACAGGGAGGAACTGAAGCTTTCTTT	CASSSLQGGTEAFF
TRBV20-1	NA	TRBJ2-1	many	TGCAGTGCCCTCGACTTGGACAATGAGCAGTTCTTC	CSALDLDNEQFF
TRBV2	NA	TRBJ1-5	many	TGTGCCAGCAGGGGTACAGGGTATCAGCCCCAGCATTTT	CASRGTGYQPQHF
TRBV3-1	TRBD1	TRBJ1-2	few	TGTGCCAGCAGCCAACCGGGACAGGACTATGGCTACACCTTC	CASSQPGQDYGYTF
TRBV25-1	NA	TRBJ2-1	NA	TGTGCCAGCAGTGAGGTTGGAACCTACAATGAGCAGTTCTTC	CASSEVGTYNEQFF
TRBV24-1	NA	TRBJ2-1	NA	TGTGCCACCAGTGATTTCGGGCAGGGTGAAAATGAGCAGTTCTTC	CATSDFGQGENEQFF
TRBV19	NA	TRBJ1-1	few	TGTGCCAGTAGTAGCGAGACAGACCATTTGAACACTGAAGCTTTCTTT	CASSSETDHLNTEAFF
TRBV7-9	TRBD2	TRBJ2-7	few	TGTGCCAGCAGCCCCACCCTTAGCGGGAGCTCCTACGAGCAGTACTTC	CASSPTLSGSSYEQYF
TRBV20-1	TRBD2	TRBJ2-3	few	TGCAGTGCTAGAGTTAGCGGGACTAGCACAGATACGCAGTATTTT	CSARVSGTSTDTQYF